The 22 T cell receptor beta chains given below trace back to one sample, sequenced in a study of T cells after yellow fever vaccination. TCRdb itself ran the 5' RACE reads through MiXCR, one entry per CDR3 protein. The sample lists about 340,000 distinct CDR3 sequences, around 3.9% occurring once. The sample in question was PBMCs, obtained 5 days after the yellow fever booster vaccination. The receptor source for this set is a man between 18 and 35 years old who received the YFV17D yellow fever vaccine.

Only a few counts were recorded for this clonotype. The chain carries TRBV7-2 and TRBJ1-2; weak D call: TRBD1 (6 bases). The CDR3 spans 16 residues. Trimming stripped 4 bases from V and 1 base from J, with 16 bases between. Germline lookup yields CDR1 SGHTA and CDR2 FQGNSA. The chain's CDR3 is CASSSYGTKLNYGYTF. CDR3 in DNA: TGTGCCAGCAGCTCTTACGGGACAAAACTTAACTATGGCTACACCTTC.

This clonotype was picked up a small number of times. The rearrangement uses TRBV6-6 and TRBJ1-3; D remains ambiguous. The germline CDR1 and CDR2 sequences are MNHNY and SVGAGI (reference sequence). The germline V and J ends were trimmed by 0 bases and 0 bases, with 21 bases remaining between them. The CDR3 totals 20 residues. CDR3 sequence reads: CASSYSAGLLASGSGNTIYF. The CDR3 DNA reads TGTGCCAGCAGTTACTCAGCGGGTCTCCTCGCCTCAGGCTCTGGAAACACCATATATTTT.

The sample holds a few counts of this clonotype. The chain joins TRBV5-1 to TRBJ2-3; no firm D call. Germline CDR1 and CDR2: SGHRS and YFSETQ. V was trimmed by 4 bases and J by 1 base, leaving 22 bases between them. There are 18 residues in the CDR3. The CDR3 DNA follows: TGCGCCAGCAGCCCGGCCCAAATGATACTATCCGGCACAGATACGCAGTATTTT. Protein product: CASSPAQMILSGTDTQYF. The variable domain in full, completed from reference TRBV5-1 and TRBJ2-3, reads KAGVTQTPRYLIKTRGQQVTLSCSPISGHRSVSWYQQTPGQGLQFLFEYFSETQRNKGNFPGRFSGRQFSNSRSEMNVSTLELGDSALYLCASSPAQMILSGTDTQYFGPGTRLTVL.

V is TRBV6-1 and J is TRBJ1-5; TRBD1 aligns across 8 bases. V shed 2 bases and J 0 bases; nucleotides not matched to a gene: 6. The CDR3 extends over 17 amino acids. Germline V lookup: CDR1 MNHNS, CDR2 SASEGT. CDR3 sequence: CASSERQGTYSNQPQHF. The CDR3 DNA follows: TGTGCCAGCAGTGAACGACAGGGGACGTATAGCAATCAGCCCCAGCATTTT.

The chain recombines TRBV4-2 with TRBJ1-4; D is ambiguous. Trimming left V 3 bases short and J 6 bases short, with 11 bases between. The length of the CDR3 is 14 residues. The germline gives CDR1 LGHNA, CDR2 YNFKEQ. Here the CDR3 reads CASSQVTQDEKLFF. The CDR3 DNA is TGTGCCAGCAGCCAGGTCACGCAAGATGAAAAACTGTTTTTT.

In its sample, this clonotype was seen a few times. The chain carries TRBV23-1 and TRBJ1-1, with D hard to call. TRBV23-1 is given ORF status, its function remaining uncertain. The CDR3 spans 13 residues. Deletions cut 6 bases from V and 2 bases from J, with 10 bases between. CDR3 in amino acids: CASRARENTEAFF. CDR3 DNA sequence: TGCGCCAGCAGAGCCCGGGAAAACACTGAAGCTTTCTTT.

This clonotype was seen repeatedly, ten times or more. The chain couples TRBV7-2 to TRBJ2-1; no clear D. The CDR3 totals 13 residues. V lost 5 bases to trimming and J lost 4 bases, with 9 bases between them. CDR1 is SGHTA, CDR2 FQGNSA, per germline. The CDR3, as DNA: TGTGCCAGCAGCCGGCGGCGTTACAATGAGCAGTTCTTC. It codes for CASSRRRYNEQFF.

CDR3 sequence reads: CASSRPATLVYGYTF. CDR3 in DNA: TGTGCCAGCAGCAGGCCAGCGACGCTGGTCTATGGCTACACCTTC. The chain combines TRBV12-3 or TRBV12-4 with TRBJ1-2; no definite D call. The CDR3 loop spans 15 amino acids. Trimming stripped 6 bases from V and 4 bases from J, with 18 bases between.

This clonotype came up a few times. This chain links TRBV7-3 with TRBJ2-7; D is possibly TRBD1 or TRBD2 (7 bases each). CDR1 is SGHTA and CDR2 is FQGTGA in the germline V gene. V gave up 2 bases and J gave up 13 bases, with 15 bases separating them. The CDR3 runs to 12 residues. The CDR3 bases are TGTGCCAGCAGCTTAGGGGAGGGGGCGATATACTTC. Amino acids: CASSLGEGAIYF.

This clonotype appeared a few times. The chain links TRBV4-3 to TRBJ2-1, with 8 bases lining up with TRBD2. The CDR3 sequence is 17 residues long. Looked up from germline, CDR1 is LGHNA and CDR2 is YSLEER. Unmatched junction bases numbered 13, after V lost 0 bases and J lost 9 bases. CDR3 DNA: TGCGCCAGCAGCCAAGAGGATGCGGCGGGGGGTGCCTTTGAGCAGTTCTTC. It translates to CASSQEDAAGGAFEQFF.

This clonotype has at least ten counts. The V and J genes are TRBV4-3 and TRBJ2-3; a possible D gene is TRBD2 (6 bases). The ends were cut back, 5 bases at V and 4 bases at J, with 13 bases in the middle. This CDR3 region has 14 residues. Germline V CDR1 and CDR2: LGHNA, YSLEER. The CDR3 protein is CASSSGREPDTQYF. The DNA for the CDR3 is TGCGCCAGCAGCTCGGGACGGGAGCCAGATACGCAGTATTTT.

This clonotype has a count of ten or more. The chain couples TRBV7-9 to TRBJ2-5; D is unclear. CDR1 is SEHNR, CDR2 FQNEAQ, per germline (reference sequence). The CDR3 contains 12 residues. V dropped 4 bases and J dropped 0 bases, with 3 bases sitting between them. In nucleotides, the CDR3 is TGTGCCAGCAGCTGGGACCAAGAGACCCAGTACTTC. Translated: CASSWDQETQYF. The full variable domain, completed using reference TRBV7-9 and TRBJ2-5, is DTGVSQNPRHKITKRGQNVTFRCDPISEHNRLYWYRQTLGQGPEFLTYFQNEAQLEKSRLLSDRFSAERPKGSFSTLEIQRTEQGDSAMYLCASSWDQETQYFGPGTRLLVL.

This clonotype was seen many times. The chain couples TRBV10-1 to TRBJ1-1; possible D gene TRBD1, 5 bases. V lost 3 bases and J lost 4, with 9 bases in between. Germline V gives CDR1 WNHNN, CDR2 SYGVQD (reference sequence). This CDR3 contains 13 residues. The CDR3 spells CASSDPGITEAFF. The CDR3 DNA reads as TGCGCCAGCAGTGACCCAGGGATCACTGAAGCTTTCTTT.

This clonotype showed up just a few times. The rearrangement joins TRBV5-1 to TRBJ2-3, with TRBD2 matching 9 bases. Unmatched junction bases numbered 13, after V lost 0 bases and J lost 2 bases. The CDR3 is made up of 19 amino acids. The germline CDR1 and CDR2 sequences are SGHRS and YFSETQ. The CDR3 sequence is CASSLARLAGREYTDTQYF. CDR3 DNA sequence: TGCGCCAGCAGCTTGGCCCGGCTAGCGGGGCGTGAGTACACAGATACGCAGTATTTT.

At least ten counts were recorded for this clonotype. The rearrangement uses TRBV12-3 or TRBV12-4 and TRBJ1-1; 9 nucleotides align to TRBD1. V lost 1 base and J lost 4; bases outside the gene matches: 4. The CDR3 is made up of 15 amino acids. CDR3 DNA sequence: TGTGCCAGCAGTTTAGGGGGACAGGGAGGCACTGAAGCTTTCTTT. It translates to CASSLGGQGGTEAFF.

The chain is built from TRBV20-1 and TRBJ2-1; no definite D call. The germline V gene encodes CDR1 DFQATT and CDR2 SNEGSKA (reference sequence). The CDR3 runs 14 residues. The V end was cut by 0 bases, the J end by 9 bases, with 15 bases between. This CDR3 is CSARDPSLDGEQFF. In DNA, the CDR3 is TGCAGTGCTAGAGATCCTTCCCTTGACGGTGAGCAGTTCTTC.

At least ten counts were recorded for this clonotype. CDR3: CARLGLAGEGDPNEQFF. The CDR3 coding sequence is TGTGCCCGTCTAGGACTAGCGGGGGAAGGTGACCCTAATGAGCAGTTCTTC. This chain uses TRBV2 with TRBJ2-1, with TRBD2 matching 13 bases. The CDR3 extends over 17 amino acids. Per the germline V gene, CDR1 is SNHLY and CDR2 is FYNNEI. V gave up 11 bases and J gave up 7 bases; unmatched junction bases: 17.

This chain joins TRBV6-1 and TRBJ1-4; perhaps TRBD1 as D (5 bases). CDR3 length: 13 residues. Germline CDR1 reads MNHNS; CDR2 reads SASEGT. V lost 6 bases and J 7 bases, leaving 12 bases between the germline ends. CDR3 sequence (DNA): TGTGCCAGCAGGTTTGGACAACTTGAAAAACTGTTTTTT. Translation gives CASRFGQLEKLFF.

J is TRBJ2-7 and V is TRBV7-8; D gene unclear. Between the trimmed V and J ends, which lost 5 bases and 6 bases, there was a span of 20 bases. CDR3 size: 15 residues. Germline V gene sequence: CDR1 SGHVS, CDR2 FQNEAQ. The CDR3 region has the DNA TGTGCCAGCAGCCCCCCCGGGCCAGAAGGTCCCGAGCAGTACGTC. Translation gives CASSPPGPEGPEQYV.

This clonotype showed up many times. The CDR3 protein is CASSSLAGSTDTQYF. In nucleotides, the CDR3 is TGTGCCAGCAGCTCCTTAGCGGGGAGCACAGATACGCAGTATTTT. The gene calls are TRBV11-2 and TRBJ2-3; 8 bases map to TRBD2. V dropped 4 bases and J dropped 0; count of bases not matched to a gene: 3. The CDR3 is made up of 15 amino acids. The germline CDR1 and CDR2 sequences are SGHAT and FQNNGV.

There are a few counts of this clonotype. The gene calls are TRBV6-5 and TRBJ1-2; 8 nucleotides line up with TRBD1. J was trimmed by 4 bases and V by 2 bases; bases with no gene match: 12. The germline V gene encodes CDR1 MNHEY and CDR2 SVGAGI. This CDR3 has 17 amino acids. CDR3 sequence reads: CASSYAATGVEVYGYTF. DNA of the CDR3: TGTGCCAGCAGTTACGCAGCGACAGGGGTAGAAGTCTATGGCTACACCTTC.

DNA of the CDR3: TGTGCCAGCAGCGCCCGCACAGGGCGGCTGGGGTATGGCTACACCTTC. Protein sequence: CASSARTGRLGYGYTF. The chain has TRBV7-9 and TRBJ1-2, with D maybe TRBD1 (6 bases). The CDR3 spans 16 residues. Between the trimmed V and J ends, which lost 5 bases and 5 bases, there was a span of 21 bases. From germline, CDR1 is SEHNR and CDR2 FQNEAQ (reference sequence). Complete variable domain (other parts from reference TRBV7-9 and TRBJ1-2): DTGVSQNPRHKITKRGQNVTFRCDPISEHNRLYWYRQTLGQGPEFLTYFQNEAQLEKSRLLSDRFSAERPKGSFSTLEIQRTEQGDSAMYLCASSARTGRLGYGYTFGSGTRLTVV.